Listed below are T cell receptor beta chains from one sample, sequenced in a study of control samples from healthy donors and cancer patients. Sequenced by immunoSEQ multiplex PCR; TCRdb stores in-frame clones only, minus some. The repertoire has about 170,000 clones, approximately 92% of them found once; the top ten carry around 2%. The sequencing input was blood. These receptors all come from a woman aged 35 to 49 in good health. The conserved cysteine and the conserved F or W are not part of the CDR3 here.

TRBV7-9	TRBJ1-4	ASSAQGEKLF
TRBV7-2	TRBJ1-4	ASSLAGTGDEKLF
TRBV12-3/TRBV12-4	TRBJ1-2	ASSGQGGGYT
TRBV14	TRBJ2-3	ASSRGILSGGAGADTQY
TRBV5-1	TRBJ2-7	ASSVEDTFEQY
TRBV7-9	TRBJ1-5	ASSSWDQPQH
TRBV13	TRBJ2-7	ASSLRGWTGNYEQY
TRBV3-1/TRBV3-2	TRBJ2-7	ASSQGASSLYYEQY
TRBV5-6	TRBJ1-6	ASSLEGDRATYNSPLH
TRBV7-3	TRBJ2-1	ASSSSPWGAENEQF
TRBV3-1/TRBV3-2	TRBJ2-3	ASSSLAGGNADTQY
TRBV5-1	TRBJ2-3	ASSFRGSTDTQY
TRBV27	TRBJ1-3	ASSRSGHASSGNTIY
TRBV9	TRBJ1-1	ASSPPGGAEAF
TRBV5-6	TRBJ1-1	ASSPDRRGTEAF